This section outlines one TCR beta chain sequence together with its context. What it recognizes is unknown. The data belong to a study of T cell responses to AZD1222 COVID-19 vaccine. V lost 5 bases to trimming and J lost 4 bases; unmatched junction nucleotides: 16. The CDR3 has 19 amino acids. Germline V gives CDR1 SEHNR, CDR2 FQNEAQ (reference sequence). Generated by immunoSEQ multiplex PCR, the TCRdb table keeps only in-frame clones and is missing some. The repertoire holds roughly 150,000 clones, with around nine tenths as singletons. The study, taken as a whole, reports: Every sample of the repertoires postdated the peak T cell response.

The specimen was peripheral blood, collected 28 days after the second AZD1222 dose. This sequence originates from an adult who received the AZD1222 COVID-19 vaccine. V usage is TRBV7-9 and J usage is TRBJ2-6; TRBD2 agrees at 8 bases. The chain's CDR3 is CASSPPPSSGGPGANVLTF. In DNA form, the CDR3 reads TGTGCCAGCAGCCCCCCACCGTCCAGCGGGGGCCCGGGGGCCAACGTCCTGACTTTC.